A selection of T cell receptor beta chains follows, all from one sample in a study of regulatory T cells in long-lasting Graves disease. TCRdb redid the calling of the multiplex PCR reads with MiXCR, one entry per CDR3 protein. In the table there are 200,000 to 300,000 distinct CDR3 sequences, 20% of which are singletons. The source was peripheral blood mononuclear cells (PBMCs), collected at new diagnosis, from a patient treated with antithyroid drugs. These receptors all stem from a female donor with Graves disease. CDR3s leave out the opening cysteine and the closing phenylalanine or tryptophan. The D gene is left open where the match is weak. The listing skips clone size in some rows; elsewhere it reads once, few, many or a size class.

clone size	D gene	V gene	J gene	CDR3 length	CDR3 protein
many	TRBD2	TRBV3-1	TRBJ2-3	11	ASSRLASDTQY
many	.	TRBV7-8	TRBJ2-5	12	ASSSAHVQETQY
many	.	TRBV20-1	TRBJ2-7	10	SASTDSHEQY
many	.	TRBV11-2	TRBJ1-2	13	ASSPDRFLNYGYT
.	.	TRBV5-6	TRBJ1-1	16	ASSLGGPYPLMNTEAF
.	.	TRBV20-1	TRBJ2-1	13	SAPSSDRRRDEQF
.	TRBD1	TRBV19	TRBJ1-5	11	GSDRVGNQPQH
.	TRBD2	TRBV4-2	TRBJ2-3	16	ASSQDPLLAGTTDTQY
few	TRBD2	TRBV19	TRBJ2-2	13	ASRNRGSLTGELF
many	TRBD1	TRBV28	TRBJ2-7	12	ASSQTGDLYEQY
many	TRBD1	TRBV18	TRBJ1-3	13	ATVTGTGSGNTIY
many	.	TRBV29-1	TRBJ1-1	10	SGGHLNTEAF
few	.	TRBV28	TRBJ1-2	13	ASSPSRGGGFGYT
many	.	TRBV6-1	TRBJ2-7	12	ASRKTSGEGEQY
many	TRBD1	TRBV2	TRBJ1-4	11	ASTGGRDEKLF
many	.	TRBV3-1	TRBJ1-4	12	ASSYGTLEEKLF
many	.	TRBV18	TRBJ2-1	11	ASSHDPADEQF
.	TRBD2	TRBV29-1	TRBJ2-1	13	SVEHSGRAGNEQF
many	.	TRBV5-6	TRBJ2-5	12	ASNSGLAQETQY
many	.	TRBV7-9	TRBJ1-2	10	ASSLEGDGYT
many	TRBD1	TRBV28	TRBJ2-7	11	ASSSGQRDEQY
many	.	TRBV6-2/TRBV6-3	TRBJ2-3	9	ASSYPGPQY
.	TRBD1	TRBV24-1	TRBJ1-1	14	ATSKSEGQGNTEAF
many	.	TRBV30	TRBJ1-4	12	AWSIGLEGEKLF
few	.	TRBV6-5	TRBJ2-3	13	ASSYVAVSTDTQY
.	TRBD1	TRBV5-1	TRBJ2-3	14	ASSLDGTGASDTQY
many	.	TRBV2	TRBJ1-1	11	ASGWLLNTEAF
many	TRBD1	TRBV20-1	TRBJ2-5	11	SAQQGAKETQY
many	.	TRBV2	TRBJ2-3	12	ASSVRGSTDTQY
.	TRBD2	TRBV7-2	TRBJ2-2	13	ASSPTSGKAGELF
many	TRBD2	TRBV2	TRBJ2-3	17	ASARRLVAGDQITDTQY
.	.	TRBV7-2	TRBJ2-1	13	ASSLEARRGDEQF
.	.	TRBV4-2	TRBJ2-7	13	ASSQVPQGDYEQY
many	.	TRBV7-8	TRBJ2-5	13	ASSLTSSPTETQY
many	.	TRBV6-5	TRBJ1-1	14	ASSYSLGVGNTEAF
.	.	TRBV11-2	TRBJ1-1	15	ASSLVYRGRENTEAF
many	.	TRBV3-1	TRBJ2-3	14	ASSQVGRGGADTQY
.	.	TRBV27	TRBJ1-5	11	ASSRGEFQPQH
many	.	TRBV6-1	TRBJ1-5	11	ASSLFSNQPQH
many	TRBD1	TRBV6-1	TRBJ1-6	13	ASRDGTGDNSPLH
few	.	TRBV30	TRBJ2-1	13	AWSAGAGSYNEQF
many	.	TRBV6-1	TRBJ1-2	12	ASSKDLLDYGYT
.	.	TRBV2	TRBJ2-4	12	ASRIGGLGNIQY
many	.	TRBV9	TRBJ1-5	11	ASSQWGGEPQH
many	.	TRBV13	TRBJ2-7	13	ASSTRRTAAYEQY
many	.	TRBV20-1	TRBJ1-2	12	SARARRGMDGYT
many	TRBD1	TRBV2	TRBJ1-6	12	ARDREIANSPLH
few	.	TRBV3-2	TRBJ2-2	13	ASPGGRQHPWELF
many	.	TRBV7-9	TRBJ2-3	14	ASSLRRGPPGDTQY
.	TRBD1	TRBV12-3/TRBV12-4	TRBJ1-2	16	ASSLAPGQGRSRYGYT